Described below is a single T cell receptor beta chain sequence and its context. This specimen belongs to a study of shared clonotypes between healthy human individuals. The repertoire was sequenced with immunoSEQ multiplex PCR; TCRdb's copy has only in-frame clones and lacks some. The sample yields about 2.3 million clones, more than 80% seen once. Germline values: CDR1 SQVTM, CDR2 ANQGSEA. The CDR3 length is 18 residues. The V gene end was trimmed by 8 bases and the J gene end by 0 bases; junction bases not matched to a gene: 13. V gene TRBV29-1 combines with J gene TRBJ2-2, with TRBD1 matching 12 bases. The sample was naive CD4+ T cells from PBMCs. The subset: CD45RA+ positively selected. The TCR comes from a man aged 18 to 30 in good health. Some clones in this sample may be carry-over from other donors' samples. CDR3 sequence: CSPFVGGTGGSNTGELFF. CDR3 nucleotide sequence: TGCAGCCCCTTTGTTGGTGGGACAGGGGGCTCGAACACCGGGGAGCTGTTTTTT.